What follows is one T cell receptor (beta chain) and its context. The target antigen is unknown. With a much larger clone just one base away, this may be a read error. This record comes from a study of molecular identifiers for immune sequencing clone quantification. Findings and caveats of the study: Jurkat TCR RNA spiked in from one cell could reportedly be detected among one million naive cells. Beyond 20 RNA copies, clones held over 97% of effector molecules, compared with under 1% in naive cells.

TCRdb re-called the PCR reads through MiXCR, storing one row per CDR3 protein. Of about 330,000 distinct CDR3 sequences listed, roughly a quarter were seen once; the top ten hold 0.65% to 0.75%. Germline V CDR1 and CDR2: SGHNT, YYREEE (reference sequence). This CDR3 contains 14 residues. Libraries for naive CD8 T cells, which were made from around 18,000 to 910,000 sorted cells, drew on 10%, 30% or 50% of the RNA. Naive CD8 T cells underwent sorting with the CD8+CD4-CCR7+CD45RA+ definition. Specimen: naive CD8+ T cells from blood, with Jurkat cell RNA spiked in. As for subset: FACS-sorted CD8+CD4-CCR7+CD45RA+ naive T cells. The chain employs TRBV5-4 and TRBJ2-7; tentatively, D is TRBD1 (5 bases). The TCR originated in a human donor in good health. Some libraries in this study had Jurkat cell RNA spiked in. The CDR3, as DNA: TGTGCCAGCAGCGGTGACAGCTACGCCTACGACCAGTACTTC. This gives the protein CASSGDSYAYDQYF.